This T cell receptor (beta chain) stems from a study of cytomegalovirus exposure and HLA in healthy donors. Notes on the study in general: By HLA locus, TCR association rates varied in a later analysis, with DRB1 showing the most and HLA-C the fewest. Most TCR sequences showed up rarely, but some public TCRs showed up in many donors.

The length of the CDR3 is 14 residues. Germline V gene sequence: CDR1 LNHDA, CDR2 SQIVND (reference sequence). The V and J ends lost 5 bases and 4 bases respectively, with 12 bases between them. This clone has only a few counts. The target antigen is unknown. Amplification used 60 Vbeta primers and 13 Jbeta primers. Here immunoSEQ multiplex PCR was the method, and the copy in TCRdb shows in-frame clones only, minus some. The sample lists about 90,000 clones; roughly 70% were seen once. The sample taken for sequencing was PBMCs. This clonotype was obtained from a young man in good health and CMV-seropositive. This chain joins TRBV19 and TRBJ1-3, with D perhaps TRBD1 (5 bases). The CDR3 here is CASSRGEGGNTIYF. DNA for the CDR3: TGTGCCAGTAGTCGGGGGGAGGGAGGAAACACCATATATTTT.